The rows below give T cell receptor beta chains drawn from one sample of a study of monozygotic twins with inflammatory bowel disease. TCRdb re-called the 5' RACE reads, yielding one record per CDR3 amino acid sequence without DNA. The table for this sample gives 300,000 to 350,000 distinct CDR3 sequences. Sequenced sample: blood. The receptors shown here come from a human donor with ulcerative colitis or Crohn's disease, or a healthy co-twin of an affected twin (not recorded which). The CDR3 runs from the conserved cysteine through the conserved F or W. The order of the fields is J gene, V gene, CDR3 protein.

j_gene: TRBJ2-7
v_gene: TRBV5-1
CDR3aa: CASSLNRGYEQYF

j_gene: TRBJ2-1
v_gene: TRBV10-3
CDR3aa: CAISERSGGPGNEQFF

j_gene: TRBJ2-7
v_gene: TRBV5-1
CDR3aa: CASSSYRGVDYEQYF

j_gene: TRBJ1-3
v_gene: TRBV7-3
CDR3aa: CASSFPFSRGEGQSSGNTIYF

j_gene: TRBJ2-1
v_gene: TRBV4-3
CDR3aa: CASSPEGPLNGGAYNEQFF

j_gene: TRBJ2-2
v_gene: TRBV30
CDR3aa: CAWTDRVNTGELFF

j_gene: TRBJ2-3
v_gene: TRBV6-2/TRBV6-3
CDR3aa: CASSRTGGTDTQYF

j_gene: TRBJ2-3
v_gene: TRBV6-4
CDR3aa: CASSDGSPDTQYF

j_gene: TRBJ2-1
v_gene: TRBV7-2
CDR3aa: CASSPWTSGSSYNEQFF

j_gene: TRBJ1-4
v_gene: TRBV5-1
CDR3aa: CASSRGLPNEKLFF

j_gene: TRBJ1-1
v_gene: TRBV15
CDR3aa: CATSRDRPNTEAFF

j_gene: TRBJ1-5
v_gene: TRBV12-3/TRBV12-4
CDR3aa: CASREEGPQHF

j_gene: TRBJ2-5
v_gene: TRBV7-9
CDR3aa: CASSLWMGISSGTQYF

j_gene: TRBJ2-3
v_gene: TRBV4-1
CDR3aa: CASSRTGRSTDTQYF

j_gene: TRBJ1-2
v_gene: TRBV5-1
CDR3aa: CASSLVGGSGYGYTF